This is a list of T cell receptor beta chains from one sample in a study of glioma-infiltrating T cells after dendritic cell vaccination. The protocol was immunoSEQ multiplex PCR, while the TCRdb copy is restricted to in-frame clones and leaves out a portion. There are roughly 87,000 clones in the sample; under 85% occur only once, and 6% to 8% lies in the top ten. This material consisted of blood, taken after dendritic cell vaccination. The receptor source for this set is a human donor with glioblastoma. Both conserved end residues are part of each CDR3. The D gene is left open where the match is weak. Size tells how often a clone was seen (once, few, many) or the class of an expanded clone, and some rows leave it out.

>NA|TRBJ2-3|NA|TRBV27|17
CASSSTHGTFSTDTQYF
TGTGCCAGCAGTTCGACCCACGGGACTTTTAGCACAGATACGCAGTATTTT
>NA|TRBJ1-6|NA|TRBV7-6|16
CASSLAAGDYNSPLHF
TGTGCCAGCAGCTTAGCGGCCGGAGATTATAATTCACCCCTCCACTTT
>NA|TRBJ1-1|NA|TRBV19|13
CASSAQENTEAFF
TGTGCCAGTAGTGCACAGGAGAACACTGAAGCTTTCTTT
>TRBD1|TRBJ1-5|few|TRBV7-8|15
CASSLVGTGNQPQHF
TGTGCCAGCAGCTTAGTTGGGACAGGCAATCAGCCCCAGCATTTT
>NA|TRBJ1-1|NA|TRBV2|14
CASSRRSGNTEAFF
TGTGCCAGCAGCCGGAGGTCGGGGAACACTGAAGCTTTCTTT
>NA|TRBJ2-1|NA|TRBV7-9|14
CASSLEARGAEQFF
TGTGCCAGCAGCTTAGAAGCCAGGGGTGCTGAGCAGTTCTTC
>TRBD1|TRBJ1-1|NA|TRBV5-4|15
CASSMDRGTYTEAFF
TGTGCCAGCAGCATGGACAGGGGGACGTACACTGAAGCTTTCTTT
>NA|TRBJ2-3|NA|TRBV2|13
CASSEDYTDTQYF
TGTGCCAGCAGTGAAGACTACACAGATACGCAGTATTTT
>TRBD1|TRBJ2-2|once|TRBV6-1|14
CAGGTGGQPGELFF
TGTGCCGGTGGGACAGGGGGGCAACCCGGGGAGCTGTTTTTT
>TRBD1|TRBJ1-1|once|TRBV29-1|14
CSVVTGTGSSEAFF
TGCAGCGTGGTCACCGGGACAGGTTCTTCTGAAGCTTTCTTT
>TRBD1|TRBJ1-3|NA|TRBV5-3|18
CARSLRDREFRSGNTIYF
TGTGCCAGAAGCTTGCGTGACAGGGAATTCCGCTCTGGAAACACCATATATTTT
>NA|TRBJ1-6|NA|TRBV30|14
CAWSVDRTNSPLHF
TGTGCCTGGAGTGTTGACAGGACAAATTCACCCCTCCACTTT
>TRBD2|TRBJ2-7|NA|TRBV5-5|15
CASSLGLAGVYEQYF
TGTGCCAGCAGCTTGGGTCTAGCGGGGGTTTACGAGCAGTACTTC
>NA|TRBJ2-3|few|TRBV5-1|14
CASSAGTSADTQYF
TGCGCCAGCAGCGCGGGTACTAGTGCAGATACGCAGTATTTT
>NA|TRBJ1-5|few|TRBV2|13
CASSVRTSQPQHF
TGTGCCAGCAGTGTGAGGACATCCCAGCCCCAGCATTTT